This T cell receptor beta chain was found in a study of T cells in Graves' hyperthyroidism and ophthalmopathy. This clonotype was observed a few times. A read error may produce the germline difference seen at one junction end. The source material, RNA transcripts, was used to amplify TCR beta CDR3 regions. Primed by the HTBI set, a first-round RT-PCR was run on the TCR CDR3. From the multiplex PCR reads, TCRdb called clonotypes with MiXCR, one entry per CDR3 protein. The data contain 750,000 to 950,000 distinct CDR3 sequences, around 39% of them singletons. Aged 18 to 65, the patients had hyperthyroidism that was newly diagnosed and had lasted under 2 months. Patients having uncontrolled infection, another autoimmune disease, pregnancy or lactation were not included. Diagnostic decisions used clinical symptoms, serum thyroxine and TRAb, thyroid ultrasound and orbital computed tomography. Isolation of PBMCs was performed on 8 to 10 ml fresh peripheral blood.

The CDR3 is 15 amino acids. Germline V gives CDR1 SGDLS, CDR2 YYNGEE. This clonotype was sampled from a man younger than 35 with Graves' hyperthyroidism. The rearrangement joins TRBV9 to TRBJ1-3; the D is unclear. Sequencing used blood. CDR3 protein: CAGSEDGDSGNTIYF. CDR3 nucleotide sequence: TGTGCCGGCAGCGAGGACGGAGACTCTGGAAACACCATATATTTT. The full variable domain, completed using reference TRBV9 and TRBJ1-3, is DSGVTQTPKHLITATGQRVTLRCSPRSGDLSVYWYQQSLDQGLQFLIQYYNGEERAKGNILERFSAQQFPDLHSELNLSSLELGDSALYFCAGSEDGDSGNTIYFGEGSWLTVV.